Presented here are 19 T cell receptor beta chains from one specimen sequenced in a study of blood T cells in healthy people across ages. Primers used in a second PCR of roughly 7 to 11 cycles were a sample-barcoded 5' primer and a J-beta primer mix. TCRdb passed the 5' RACE reads through MiXCR, listing each CDR3 protein once. The table includes about 780,000 distinct CDR3 sequences, less than 80% detected once. Source material: blood. These receptors originate from a man aged 25-40 years in good health.

This sequence joins TRBV28 and TRBJ2-1; 10 bases line up with TRBD2. The V gene end was trimmed by 1 base and the J gene end by 6 bases; junction bases not matched to a gene: 6. There are 16 residues in the CDR3. Per germline, CDR1 MDHEN and CDR2 SYDVKM. The chain's CDR3 is CASSLLSGGALNEQFF. The CDR3 DNA is TGTGCCAGCAGTTTATTGAGCGGGGGGGCCCTCAATGAGCAGTTCTTC.

The chain links TRBV4-1 to TRBJ2-3; no reliable D call. The CDR3 sequence is 17 residues long. Trimming took 2 bases from V and 7 from J, leaving 22 bases between them. Germline values: CDR1 MGHRA, CDR2 YSYEKL. DNA of the CDR3: TGCGCCAGCAGCCAACCCTCGTCTGCCAAAGAGGTGAATACGCAGTATTTT. Encoded protein: CASSQPSSAKEVNTQYF.

V usage is TRBV7-2 and J usage is TRBJ2-3; maybe TRBD2 (5 bases). V lost 4 bases to trimming and J lost 2 bases, with 13 bases between them. CDR3 length: 15 amino acids. Germline V gene lookup returns CDR1 SGHTA and CDR2 FQGNSA. CDR3 bases: TGTGCCAGCAGCTCCTCCTACCGGGACACAGATACGCAGTATTTT. Residues: CASSSSYRDTDTQYF.

This clonotype was observed a few times. This rearrangement joins TRBV9 to TRBJ2-7; 12 positions match TRBD1. Per germline, CDR1 SGDLS and CDR2 YYNGEE. The CDR3 sequence is 14 residues long. J gave up 5 bases and V 4 bases, and 4 bases lay outside the gene matches. The CDR3 region has the DNA TGTGCCAGCAGCCCCCGGGACAGGGGGCACGAGCAGTACTTC. Its translation: CASSPRDRGHEQYF. Drawing the rest from reference TRBV9 and TRBJ2-7, the complete variable domain is DSGVTQTPKHLITATGQRVTLRCSPRSGDLSVYWYQQSLDQGLQFLIQYYNGEERAKGNILERFSAQQFPDLHSELNLSSLELGDSALYFCASSPRDRGHEQYFGPGTRLTVT.

The chain recombines TRBV6-2 or TRBV6-3 with TRBJ2-3; D ambiguous. Trimming pared 5 bases from V and 6 bases from J, leaving 18 bases between. The CDR3 extends over 15 amino acids. The V gene's germline CDR1 is MNHEY and CDR2 SVGEGT. The CDR3 loop is CASSPRGSLWDTQYF. As DNA, the CDR3 is TGTGCCAGCAGTCCCCGAGGCAGCCTTTGGGATACGCAGTATTTT.

The chain couples TRBV4-3 to TRBJ2-1; the D is unclear. Looked up from germline, CDR1 is LGHNA and CDR2 is YSLEER. Trimming cost V 2 bases and J 0 bases, with 8 bases left between them. The CDR3 consists of 15 residues. Written as DNA, the CDR3 is TGCGCCAGCAGCCAACATGGTACCTCCTACAATGAGCAGTTCTTC. Its translation: CASSQHGTSYNEQFF.

V gene TRBV7-9 combines with J gene TRBJ1-2; D not resolved. Trimming took off 5 bases at V and 9 bases at J, with 10 bases between the two ends. CDR3 size: 11 residues. CDR1 is SEHNR, CDR2 FQNEAQ, per germline (reference sequence). CDR3 nucleotides: TGTGCCAGCAGCGGCCCAACGAGCTACACCTTC. Its translation: CASSGPTSYTF.

This clonotype was counted a few times. The V gene is TRBV29-1, the J gene TRBJ2-3; the D gene is possibly TRBD1 (5 bases). Trimming removed 5 bases from V and 4 bases from J, with 7 bases in between. Germline values: CDR1 SQVTM, CDR2 ANQGSEA. There are 11 residues in the CDR3. CDR3 bases: TGCAGCGTTTCAGGGTCAGATACGCAGTATTTT. Translating it yields CSVSGSDTQYF.

This chain connects TRBV5-1 to TRBJ1-2; 9 nucleotides line up with TRBD1. Germline V gene lookup returns CDR1 SGHRS and CDR2 YFSETQ. This CDR3 is built from 14 residues. Trimming at V came to 0 bases and at J to 7 bases, leaving 4 bases not matched to a gene. CDR3 sequence reads: CASSLEGTGTGYTF. DNA for the CDR3: TGCGCCAGCAGCTTGGAGGGGACAGGGACTGGCTACACCTTC.

V and J are TRBV6-1 and TRBJ2-4; D gene unclear. The DNA end is a closer match to TRBJ2-7, so the J assignment may be wrong. The CDR3 is 12 amino acids. CDR1 and CDR2 from the germline V gene are MNHNS and SASEGT. This chain's CDR3 is CASSALDYEQYF. The CDR3 nucleotides are TGTGCCAGCAGTGCATTAGACTACGAGCAGTACTTC.

This clonotype was observed a single time. The chain is built from TRBV2 and TRBJ2-5; possibly TRBD1 for D (5 bases). The germline V and J ends were trimmed by 5 bases and 5 bases, with 21 bases remaining between them. The V gene's germline CDR1 is SNHLY and CDR2 FYNNEI. CDR3 length: 16 residues. The CDR3 spells CASSPLKVGHAETQYF. DNA of the CDR3: TGTGCCAGCAGTCCACTTAAGGTGGGGCACGCCGAGACCCAGTACTTC.

The CDR3 here is CSARGQGEAYGYTF. CDR3 in DNA: TGCAGCGCCCGCGGTCAGGGTGAAGCCTATGGCTACACCTTC. The V gene is TRBV29-1, the J gene TRBJ1-2; D is perhaps TRBD1 (5 bases). Trimming pared 7 bases from V and 4 bases from J, leaving 19 bases between. The CDR3 consists of 14 residues. Per germline, CDR1 SQVTM and CDR2 ANQGSEA.

This clonotype was observed once. The J gene is TRBJ2-7, the V gene TRBV7-2; maybe TRBD2 (5 bases). The CDR3 length is 14 residues. Germline V gene lookup returns CDR1 SGHTA and CDR2 FQGNSA. V lost 4 bases and J lost 6, with 16 bases in between. The CDR3 reads CASSWKLLGGEQYF. The CDR3 bases are TGTGCCAGCAGCTGGAAGTTACTAGGAGGCGAGCAGTACTTC.

V and J are TRBV7-2 and TRBJ1-2; D unclear. Trimming removed 2 bases at V and 8 bases at J, with 12 bases between. The CDR3 consists of 13 residues. From germline, CDR1 is SGHTA and CDR2 FQGNSA. The CDR3 reads CASSLNPGKGYTF. DNA of the CDR3: TGTGCCAGCAGCTTAAATCCCGGCAAGGGCTACACCTTC.

The chain has TRBV7-2 and TRBJ1-1; 8 bases match TRBD1. V was clipped by 4 bases and J by 4 bases; unmatched bases: 5. Germline CDR1 and CDR2: SGHTA and FQGNSA. The CDR3 runs to 14 residues. The CDR3: CASSSTGGTTEAFF. The CDR3 bases are TGTGCCAGCAGCTCCACAGGGGGAACCACTGAAGCTTTCTTT.

This clonotype turned up a few times. This chain connects TRBV7-2 to TRBJ2-7; TRBD1 is a possible D gene (7 bases). The V gene lost 5 bases and the J gene lost 3 bases, with 26 bases spanning the gap. Germline V gene sequence: CDR1 SGHTA, CDR2 FQGNSA. The CDR3 is 18 amino acids. CDR3 region: CASSPGGGGHSTYYEQYF. The CDR3 DNA follows: TGTGCCAGCAGCCCGGGCGGAGGGGGCCACTCAACCTACTACGAGCAGTACTTC.

This clonotype was detected only a few times. V usage is TRBV5-1 and J usage is TRBJ2-2; 11 nucleotides match TRBD2. The length of the CDR3 is 17 residues. V dropped 1 base and J dropped 2; count of bases not matched to a gene: 4. The germline gives CDR1 SGHRS, CDR2 YFSETQ. The CDR3 region has the DNA TGCGCCAGCAGCTTGCCTAGCGGGGGGCTCAACACCGGGGAGCTGTTTTTT. Translation: CASSLPSGGLNTGELFF. The full variable domain, in which reference TRBV5-1 and TRBJ2-2 provide the parts outside the CDR3, is KAGVTQTPRYLIKTRGQQVTLSCSPISGHRSVSWYQQTPGQGLQFLFEYFSETQRNKGNFPGRFSGRQFSNSRSEMNVSTLELGDSALYLCASSLPSGGLNTGELFFGEGSRLTVL.

V usage is TRBV11-2 and J usage is TRBJ2-7; no clear D. Germline V gene lookup returns CDR1 SGHAT and CDR2 FQNNGV. V was clipped by 5 bases and J by 2 bases, with 13 bases between them. CDR3 length: 14 residues. The CDR3 loop is CASSPPAGPYEQYF. The CDR3 DNA reads as TGTGCCAGCAGCCCGCCGGCCGGACCCTACGAGCAGTACTTC.

The V gene is TRBV24-1, the J gene TRBJ2-3; no definite D call. Per germline, CDR1 KGHDR and CDR2 SFDVKD. The CDR3 is made up of 17 amino acids. V lost 0 bases to trimming and J lost 0 bases, with 12 bases between them. The CDR3 loop reads CATSDLDIALSTDTQYF. For the CDR3, the DNA is TGTGCCACCAGTGATTTGGATATCGCGCTTAGCACAGATACGCAGTATTTT.